The TCR beta chain under discussion was sequenced for a study of T-cell reconstitution after alpha-beta-depleted transplantation in children. This clonotype was seen repeatedly, ten times or more. What it binds is not known. The study, taken as a whole, reports: T-cell numbers and diversity one year post-transplant derived largely from freshly generated T cells. The study traced high day-60 TCRbeta diversity in some patients to surviving recipient T cells and thymic progenitors. Several hundred expanded graft clones reportedly gave rise to the alpha-beta T cells present about two months after transplant.

This CDR3 comprises 14 residues. Trimming cost V 6 bases and J 2 bases, with 13 bases left between them. The authors prepared the TCRbeta library with unique molecular identifiers. Via MiXCR, TCRdb re-called the PCR reads, giving one row per CDR3 protein. This sample has over 200,000 distinct CDR3 sequences, with roughly 8.1% found just once. Sequencing was performed on PBMCs, mostly from graft donor cells, taken 360 days after TCRalphabeta/CD19-depleted stem cell transplant. V and J are TRBV12-3 or TRBV12-4 and TRBJ1-2; D gene ambiguous. The sequence was collected from a male patient aged 2-10 years who had a stem cell transplant for acute myeloid leukemia, so the T cells may come from the graft donor. The CDR3 is CASRSPGGNYGYTF. DNA for the CDR3: TGTGCCAGCAGAAGCCCTGGCGGGAACTATGGCTACACCTTC.